This TCR beta chain comes out of a study of blood T cell repertoires in COVID-19. Study at large: The United States, Italy and Spain provided the acute and convalescent COVID-19 samples. Nucleic acid was either cDNA or gDNA, and it came from T cells, B-cell-depleted T cells, or PBMCs.

Germline-derived CDR1 and CDR2 are MNHEY and SVGAGI. This CDR3 spans 15 amino acids. V shed 6 bases and J 4 bases; nucleotides not matched to a gene: 9. TCRdb keeps only in-frame clones here, not all; method: immunoSEQ multiplex PCR. The sample consists of 25,000 to 35,000 clones, roughly 90% of them appearing once. What was sequenced was peripheral blood. The J gene is TRBJ1-5, the V gene TRBV6-5; 7 bases are shared with TRBD1. The sequence derives from a man in his 70s with active or convalescent COVID-19. The CDR3 protein is CASRLKKQGNQPQHF. The CDR3 region has the DNA TGTGCCAGCAGACTTAAGAAACAGGGGAATCAGCCCCAGCATTTT.